This entry lists 24 T cell receptor beta chains sequenced from one sample in a study of cytomegalovirus exposure and HLA in healthy donors. Both 60 Vbeta primers and 13 Jbeta primers went into the PCR. TCRdb's table, derived via immunoSEQ multiplex PCR, lists solely in-frame clones and lacks some. The top ten clones hold about 0.37% of a sample with 170,000 or so clones, around 82% of them seen once. Sequenced material: PBMCs. The receptors were gathered from a boy between 2 and 10 years old in good health and CMV-seronegative.

This chain links TRBV9 with TRBJ2-1; 7 positions match TRBD1. Germline V lookup: CDR1 SGDLS, CDR2 YYNGEE. V lost 5 bases, J lost 4 bases, and 12 bases stayed unmatched. This CDR3 spans 16 amino acids. CDR3 region: CASSSRQGRAYNEQFF. The CDR3 DNA reads TGTGCCAGCAGTTCTCGACAGGGAAGAGCGTACAATGAGCAGTTCTTC.

This chain connects TRBV7-8 to TRBJ1-1; no definite D call. The V end lost 7 bases, the J end lost 1 base, and 7 bases lay between the germline ends. The CDR3 contains 12 residues. CDR1 is SGHVS, CDR2 FQNEAQ, per germline. CDR3 amino acids: CASNARNTEAFF. CDR3 sequence (DNA): TGTGCCAGCAACGCGCGGAACACTGAAGCTTTCTTT. Complete variable domain (other parts from reference TRBV7-8 and TRBJ1-1): GAGVSQSPRYKVAKRGQDVALRCDPISGHVSLFWYQQALGQGPEFLTYFQNEAQLDKSGLPSDRFFAERPEGSVSTLKIQRTQQEDSAVYLCASNARNTEAFFGQGTRLTVV.

V usage is TRBV6-1 and J usage is TRBJ2-2; D unresolved. Germline assignment: CDR1 MNHNS and CDR2 SASEGT. The CDR3 is made up of 15 amino acids. V was clipped by 2 bases and J by 4 bases, with 11 bases between them. The CDR3 region has the DNA TGTGCCAGCAGTGAAATGAGGTCTTTCACCGGGGAGCTGTTTTTT. Protein sequence: CASSEMRSFTGELFF.

This clone showed up just once. V and J are TRBV27 and TRBJ2-7; D is possibly TRBD1 (5 bases). Looked up from germline, CDR1 is MNHEY and CDR2 is SMNVEV (reference sequence). This CDR3 has 14 residues. V lost 0 bases, J lost 2 bases, and 8 bases lay in between. For the CDR3, the DNA is TGTGCCAGCAGTTTATCGGGGCCACCCTACGAGCAGTACTTC. Translation: CASSLSGPPYEQYF.

The chain recombines TRBV18 with TRBJ2-1; D is unclear. The CDR3 contains 11 residues. Per germline, CDR1 KGHSH and CDR2 LQKENI. The V end was cut by 5 bases, the J end by 7 bases, with 6 bases between. In DNA form, the CDR3 reads TGTGCCAGCTCAAATCTTAATGAGCAGTTCTTC. Protein product: CASSNLNEQFF. Together with reference TRBV18 and TRBJ2-1, the CDR3 gives the full variable domain: NAGVMQNPRHLVRRRGQEARLRCSPMKGHSHVYWYRQLPEEGLKFMVYLQKENIIDESGMPKERFSAEFPKEGPSILRIQQVVRGDSAAYFCASSNLNEQFFGPGTRLTVL.

This rearrangement joins TRBV30 to TRBJ2-7; 9 bases fit TRBD1. Germline assignment: CDR1 GTSNPN and CDR2 SVGIG (reference sequence). Losses at the gene ends were 4 bases for V and 4 bases for J; bases not matched to a gene: 8. The CDR3 is 14 amino acids. The CDR3 DNA reads as TGTGCCTGGAATCTAGGGACAGGGAAATACGAGCAGTACTTC. Residues: CAWNLGTGKYEQYF.

The chain carries TRBV6-1 and TRBJ2-1; 10 bases agree with TRBD2. The CDR3 sequence is 15 residues long. The trim removed 0 bases at V and 9 bases at J, leaving 5 bases unmatched. Germline values: CDR1 MNHNS, CDR2 SASEGT. Here the CDR3 reads CASSEAASGRFEQFF. The CDR3 DNA sequence: TGTGCCAGCAGTGAAGCTGCTAGCGGGAGATTTGAGCAGTTCTTC.

This clone has just a few counts. V is TRBV5-1 and J is TRBJ2-2, with TRBD2 matching 9 bases. After removal of 1 base from V and 5 bases from J, the junction contained 6 bases not matched to a gene. The CDR3 totals 16 residues. CDR1 and CDR2 (germline): SGHRS, YFSETQ. The CDR3 nucleotides read TGCGCCAGCAGCTTGACTAGCGGGCTGGGGACCGGGGAGCTGTTTTTT. It codes for CASSLTSGLGTGELFF.

The CDR3 here is CASHYRGQARDTQYF. CDR3 sequence (DNA): TGTGCCAGTCACTACAGGGGACAGGCTCGAGATACGCAGTATTTT. The chain employs TRBV28 and TRBJ2-3; 8 nucleotides agree with TRBD1. The V and J ends lost 9 bases and 5 bases, in that order; junction bases with no gene match: 13. Germline CDR1 and CDR2: MDHEN and SYDVKM. CDR3 length: 15 residues.

The chain links TRBV5-6 to TRBJ1-2, with D uncertain. Germline lookup yields CDR1 SGHDT and CDR2 YYEEEE. Trimming stripped 1 base from V and 8 bases from J, with 6 bases between. CDR3 length equals 11 residues. The CDR3 loop is CASSLNWGYTF. For the CDR3, the DNA is TGTGCCAGCAGCTTGAACTGGGGCTACACCTTC.

V and J are TRBV6-1 and TRBJ1-5; D may be TRBD1 (5 bases). There are 16 residues in the CDR3. Trimming took off 0 bases at V and 7 bases at J, with 16 bases between the two ends. The germline gives CDR1 MNHNS, CDR2 SASEGT. In nucleotides, the CDR3 is TGTGCCAGCAGTGAAGCGCTTCTCGGGGGGTTCCAGCCCCAGCATTTT. It yields the protein CASSEALLGGFQPQHF.

This chain joins TRBV10-1 and TRBJ2-7; D is unclear. CDR1 is WNHNN, CDR2 SYGVQD, per germline (reference sequence). V dropped 3 bases and J dropped 6 bases, with 9 bases sitting between them. This CDR3 comprises 12 residues. The DNA of the CDR3 is TGCGCCAGCAGTGAAACGGAGAGCGAGCAGTACTTC. It encodes CASSETESEQYF.

The chain employs TRBV5-1 and TRBJ1-2, with D tentatively TRBD1 (6 bases). V gave up 4 bases and J gave up 4 bases, with 14 bases separating them. CDR1 SGHRS and CDR2 YFSETQ come from the germline V gene. The CDR3 length is 14 residues. The CDR3 protein is CASSEDRNSYGYTF. The CDR3 DNA follows: TGCGCCAGCAGCGAGGACAGAAATAGCTATGGCTACACCTTC.

The V call is TRBV25-1, the J call TRBJ2-5; 10 nucleotides agree with TRBD2. The J call is uncertain, as TRBJ2-7 better fits the DNA end. CDR1 is MGHDK, CDR2 SYGVNS, per germline. The CDR3 is 17 residues long. The CDR3 nucleotides read TGTGCCAGCAGTTCGCGGGGGGCTAGCGGGAGCTCCTACGAGCAGTACTTC. Amino acids: CASSSRGASGSSYEQYF.

The V call is TRBV30, the J call TRBJ2-7; TRBD2 is a possible D gene (5 bases). The CDR3 totals 14 residues. V lost 4 bases to trimming and J lost 6 bases, with 19 bases between them. Germline assignment: CDR1 GTSNPN and CDR2 SVGIG (reference sequence). CDR3 nucleotides: TGTGCCTGGAATCCGGGGTTGCTAGCCCGCGAGCAGTACTTC. Protein: CAWNPGLLAREQYF.

V and J are TRBV6-5 and TRBJ2-1, with 15 positions matching TRBD2. Germline V gene data show CDR1 as MNHEY and CDR2 as SVGAGI. The V segment lost 5 bases and the J segment 7 bases; nucleotides outside the gene matches: 3. The CDR3 spans 15 residues. CDR3 loop: CASSGGLAGGNEQFF. Here the CDR3 DNA reads TGTGCCAGCAGTGGCGGACTAGCGGGAGGGAATGAGCAGTTCTTC.

The V gene is TRBV7-6, the J gene TRBJ2-7; 7 bases are shared with TRBD1. V was clipped by 1 base and J by 4 bases; unmatched bases: 10. This CDR3 has 16 residues. Germline-derived CDR1 and CDR2 are SGHVS and FNYEAQ. As DNA, the CDR3 is TGTGCCAGCAGCTTAGAGGGACAGTCTCGTTCTTACGAGCAGTACTTC. This encodes CASSLEGQSRSYEQYF.

V is TRBV28 and J is TRBJ2-1; 7 bases agree with TRBD2. CDR3 length: 13 amino acids. Germline CDR1 reads MDHEN; CDR2 reads SYDVKM. J was trimmed by 3 bases and V by 7 bases; bases with no gene match: 3. CDR3 coding DNA: TGTGCCAGCAACTGGGGGGGCTACAATGAGCAGTTCTTC. Protein sequence: CASNWGGYNEQFF.

The chain couples TRBV4-1 to TRBJ2-3, with TRBD2 identical over 10 bases. There are 16 residues in the CDR3. The V gene end was trimmed by 1 base and the J gene end by 4 bases; junction bases not matched to a gene: 5. In germline, CDR1 is MGHRA, CDR2 YSYEKL. Here the CDR3 DNA reads TGCGCCAGCAGCCAAGTCCTAGCGGGAGTGGCAGATACGCAGTATTTT. This gives the protein CASSQVLAGVADTQYF.

The chain links TRBV7-6 to TRBJ1-4; 7 positions agree with TRBD1. This CDR3 contains 15 residues. CDR1 SGHVS and CDR2 FNYEAQ come from the germline V gene. The J segment lost 5 bases and the V segment lost 4 bases, leaving 7 bases of the junction unmatched. Written as DNA, the CDR3 is TGTGCCAGCAGCTCCGGGGGACAGAACAATGAAAAACTGTTTTTT. This translates into CASSSGGQNNEKLFF.

The chain joins TRBV7-9 to TRBJ2-5, with D perhaps TRBD2 (5 bases). Per the germline V gene, CDR1 is SEHNR and CDR2 is FQNEAQ (reference sequence). The CDR3 consists of 14 residues. The V end was cut by 5 bases, the J end by 5 bases, with 15 bases between. This CDR3 reads CASSTYRTVETQYF. The CDR3 region has the DNA TGTGCCAGCAGCACCTATCGGACTGTGGAGACCCAGTACTTC.

This chain connects TRBV30 to TRBJ2-7; D is ambiguous. Trimming shortened V by 1 base and J by 7 bases, and 8 bases separated the two germline ends. The CDR3 covers 11 residues. CDR1 GTSNPN and CDR2 SVGIG come from the germline V gene (reference sequence). CDR3 coding DNA: TGTGCCTGGAGTGCCCTTCGGGAGCAGTACTTC. Translated: CAWSALREQYF.

This clone showed up just a few times. This chain links TRBV12-5 with TRBJ2-5, with 7 bases aligning to TRBD1. Germline trimming cut 5 bases from V and 5 bases from J; bases unmatched to any gene: 17. The germline CDR1 and CDR2 sequences are LGHNT and FRNRAP. The CDR3 has 17 residues. CDR3 coding DNA: TGTGCTAGTGGTCCCCGGCTGGTACAGGGGCCTGGGGAGACCCAGTACTTC. It yields the protein CASGPRLVQGPGETQYF.

A single count supports this clone. The V call is TRBV10-3, the J call TRBJ1-2, with 9 bases fitting TRBD1. V gave up 0 bases and J gave up 7 bases; unmatched junction bases: 6. Germline V CDR1 and CDR2: ENHRY, SYGVKD. The CDR3 runs 15 residues. The CDR3 protein is CAISESNRGRPGYTF. The CDR3 DNA reads as TGTGCCATCAGTGAGTCGAACAGGGGGCGCCCTGGCTACACCTTC.